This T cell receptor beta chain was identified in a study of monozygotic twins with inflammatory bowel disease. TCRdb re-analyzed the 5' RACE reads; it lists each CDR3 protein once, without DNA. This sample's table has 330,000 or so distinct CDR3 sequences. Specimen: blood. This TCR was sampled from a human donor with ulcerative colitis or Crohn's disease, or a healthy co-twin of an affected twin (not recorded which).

CDR3 region: CASSLLSTGNSPLHF. The chain is built from TRBV11-2 and TRBJ1-6; TCRdb reports TRBD1, a call that lacks DNA to check it against. In germline, CDR1 is SGHAT, CDR2 FQNNGV. This CDR3 has 15 amino acids.